This TCR beta chain was recorded in a study of blood T cell repertoires in COVID-19. Study in general: Italy, Spain and the United States were the sources of the convalescent and acute COVID-19 samples. From T cells, B-cell-depleted T cells, or PBMCs came the material, which was cDNA or gDNA.

CDR3 length: 12 residues. Per germline, CDR1 MNHEY and CDR2 SVGAGI. With 8 bases removed from V and 9 bases from J, the gap between germline ends came to 14 bases. In the source study's methods: Nucleated cell counts were estimated from reference gene primer amplification. Libraries were prepared by immunoSEQ multiplex PCR; TCRdb keeps only in-frame clonotypes and omits some of them. D and trimming come from the DNA, and the V and J calls and clone size come from that table. This table has fewer than 200,000 clones, approximately 84% appearing once. Sequenced: peripheral blood. The receptor's source is a human donor in a cohort sampled during active COVID-19. The J gene is TRBJ2-4, the V gene TRBV6-5; perhaps TRBD2 as D (6 bases). The CDR3 region is CASGPRRAIQYF. CDR3 sequence (DNA): TGTGCCAGCGGACCGAGGAGGGCCATTCAGTACTTC.